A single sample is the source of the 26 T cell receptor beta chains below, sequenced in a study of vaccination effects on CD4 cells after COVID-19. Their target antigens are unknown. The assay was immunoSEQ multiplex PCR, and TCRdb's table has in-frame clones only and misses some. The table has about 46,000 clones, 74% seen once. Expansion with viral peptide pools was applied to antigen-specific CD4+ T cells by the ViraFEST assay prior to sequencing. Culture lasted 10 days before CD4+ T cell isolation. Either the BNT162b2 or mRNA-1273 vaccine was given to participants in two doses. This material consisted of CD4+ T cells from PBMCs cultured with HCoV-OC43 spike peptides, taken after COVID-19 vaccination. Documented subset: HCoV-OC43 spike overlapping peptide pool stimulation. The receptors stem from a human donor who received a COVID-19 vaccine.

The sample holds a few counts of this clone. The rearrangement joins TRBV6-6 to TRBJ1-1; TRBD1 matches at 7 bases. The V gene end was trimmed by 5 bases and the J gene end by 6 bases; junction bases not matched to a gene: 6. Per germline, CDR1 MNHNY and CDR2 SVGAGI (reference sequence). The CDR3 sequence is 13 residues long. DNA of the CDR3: TGTGCCAGCAGTCTACAGGGGACCGCTGAAGCTTTCTTT. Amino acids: CASSLQGTAEAFF.

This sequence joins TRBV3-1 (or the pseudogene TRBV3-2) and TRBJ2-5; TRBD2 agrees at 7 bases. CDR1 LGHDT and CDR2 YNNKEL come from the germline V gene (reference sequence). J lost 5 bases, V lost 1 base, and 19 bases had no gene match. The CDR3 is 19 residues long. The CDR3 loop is CASSQGDFGGGRSGETQYF. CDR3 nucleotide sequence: TGTGCCAGCAGCCAAGGGGATTTCGGGGGAGGGAGGTCAGGGGAGACCCAGTACTTC.

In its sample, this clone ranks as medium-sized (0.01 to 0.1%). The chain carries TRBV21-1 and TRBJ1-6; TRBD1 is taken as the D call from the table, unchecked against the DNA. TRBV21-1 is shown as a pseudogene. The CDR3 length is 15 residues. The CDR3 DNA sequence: TGTGCCAGCAGCGACGGGGACAGGGGGGGTTCACCCCTCCACTTT. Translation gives CASSDGDRGGSPLHF.

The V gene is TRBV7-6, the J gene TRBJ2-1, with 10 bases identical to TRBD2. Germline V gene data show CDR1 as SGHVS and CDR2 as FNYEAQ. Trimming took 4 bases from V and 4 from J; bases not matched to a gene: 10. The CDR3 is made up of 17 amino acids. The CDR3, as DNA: TGTGCCAGCAGCTCCCAAATACTAGCGGGGCGTTACAATGAGCAGTTCTTC. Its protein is CASSSQILAGRYNEQFF.

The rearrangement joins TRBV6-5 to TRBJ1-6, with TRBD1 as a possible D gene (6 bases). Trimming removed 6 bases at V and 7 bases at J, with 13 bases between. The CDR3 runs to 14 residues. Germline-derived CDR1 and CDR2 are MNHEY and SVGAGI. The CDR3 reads CASRRTGSNSPLHF. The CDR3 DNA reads TGTGCCAGCAGGCGTACAGGGTCCAATTCACCCCTCCACTTT.

CDR3 bases: TGTGCCAGCAGCCGCACAGGGTTAGCGGTTGGCTACACCTTC. Translating it yields CASSRTGLAVGYTF. The chain couples TRBV7-8 to TRBJ1-2, with D perhaps matching TRBD1 (6 bases). The V gene lost 5 bases and the J gene lost 7 bases, with 17 bases spanning the gap. Germline CDR1 reads SGHVS; CDR2 reads FQNEAQ. This CDR3 is built from 14 residues.

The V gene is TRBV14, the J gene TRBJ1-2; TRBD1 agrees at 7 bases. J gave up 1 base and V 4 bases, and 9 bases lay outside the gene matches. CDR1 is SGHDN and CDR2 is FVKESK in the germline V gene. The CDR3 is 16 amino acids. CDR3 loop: CASSPPGTANNYGYTF. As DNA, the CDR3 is TGTGCCAGCAGCCCTCCCGGGACAGCAAATAACTATGGCTACACCTTC.

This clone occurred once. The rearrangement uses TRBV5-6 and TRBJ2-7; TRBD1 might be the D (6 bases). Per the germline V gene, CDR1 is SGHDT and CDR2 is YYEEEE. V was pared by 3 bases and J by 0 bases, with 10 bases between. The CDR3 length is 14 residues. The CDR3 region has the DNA TGTGCCAGCAGCTCCCTGGACAGCTCCTACGAGCAGTACTTC. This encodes CASSSLDSSYEQYF.

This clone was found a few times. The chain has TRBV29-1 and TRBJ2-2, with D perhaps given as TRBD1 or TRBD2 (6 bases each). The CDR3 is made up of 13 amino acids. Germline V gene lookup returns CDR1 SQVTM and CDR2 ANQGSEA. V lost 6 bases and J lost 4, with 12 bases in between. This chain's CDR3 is CSVSEGGTGELFF. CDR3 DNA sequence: TGCAGCGTCTCCGAGGGGGGCACCGGGGAGCTGTTTTTT.

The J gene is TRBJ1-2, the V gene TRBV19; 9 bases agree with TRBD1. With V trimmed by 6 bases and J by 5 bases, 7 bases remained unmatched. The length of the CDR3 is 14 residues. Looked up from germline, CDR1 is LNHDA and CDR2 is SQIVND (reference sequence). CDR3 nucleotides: TGTGCCAGTAGCACGGGACAGGGAGGTTATGGCTACACCTTC. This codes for CASSTGQGGYGYTF. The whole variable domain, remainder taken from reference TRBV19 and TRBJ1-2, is DGGITQSPKYLFRKEGQNVTLSCEQNLNHDAMYWYRQDPGQGLRLIYYSQIVNDFQKGDIAEGYSVSREKKESFPLTVTSAQKNPTAFYLCASSTGQGGYGYTFGSGTRLTVV.

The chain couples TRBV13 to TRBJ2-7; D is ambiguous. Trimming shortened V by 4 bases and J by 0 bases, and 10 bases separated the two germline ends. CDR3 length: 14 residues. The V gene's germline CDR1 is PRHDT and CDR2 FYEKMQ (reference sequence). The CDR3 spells CASSYTRSSYEQYF. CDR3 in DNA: TGTGCCAGCAGCTACACACGGAGCTCCTACGAGCAGTACTTC.

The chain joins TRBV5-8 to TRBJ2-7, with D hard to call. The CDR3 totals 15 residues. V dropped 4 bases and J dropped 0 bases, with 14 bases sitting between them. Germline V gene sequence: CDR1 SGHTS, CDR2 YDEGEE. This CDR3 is CASSPHPLVSYEQYF. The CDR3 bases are TGTGCCAGCAGCCCTCACCCGCTGGTCTCCTACGAGCAGTACTTC.

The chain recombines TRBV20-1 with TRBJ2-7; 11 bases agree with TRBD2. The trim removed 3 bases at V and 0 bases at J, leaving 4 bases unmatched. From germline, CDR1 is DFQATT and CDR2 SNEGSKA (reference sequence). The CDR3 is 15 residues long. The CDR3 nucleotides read TGCAGTGCTAGTTCCGGGACTAGCGGCTCCTACGAGCAGTACTTC. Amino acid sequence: CSASSGTSGSYEQYF.

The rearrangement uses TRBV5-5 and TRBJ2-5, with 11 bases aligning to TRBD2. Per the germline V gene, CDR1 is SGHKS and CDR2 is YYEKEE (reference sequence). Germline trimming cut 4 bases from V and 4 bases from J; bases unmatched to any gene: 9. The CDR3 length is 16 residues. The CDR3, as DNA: TGTGCCAGCAGCCCCGCACTACTAGCGGGAGTAGAGACCCAGTACTTC. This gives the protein CASSPALLAGVETQYF.

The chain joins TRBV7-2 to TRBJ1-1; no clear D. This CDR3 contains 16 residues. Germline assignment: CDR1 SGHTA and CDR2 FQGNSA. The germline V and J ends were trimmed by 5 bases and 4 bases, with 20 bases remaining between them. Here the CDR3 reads CASSPFPWSRGTEAFF. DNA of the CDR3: TGTGCCAGCAGCCCATTTCCATGGTCCCGGGGCACTGAAGCTTTCTTT.

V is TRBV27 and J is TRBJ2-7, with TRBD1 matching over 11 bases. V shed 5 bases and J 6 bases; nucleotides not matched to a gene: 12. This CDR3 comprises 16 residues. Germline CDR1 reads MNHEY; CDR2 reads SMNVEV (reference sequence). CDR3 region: CASSPKRTGGWREQYF. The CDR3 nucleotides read TGTGCCAGCAGTCCAAAGAGGACAGGGGGCTGGCGCGAGCAGTACTTC.

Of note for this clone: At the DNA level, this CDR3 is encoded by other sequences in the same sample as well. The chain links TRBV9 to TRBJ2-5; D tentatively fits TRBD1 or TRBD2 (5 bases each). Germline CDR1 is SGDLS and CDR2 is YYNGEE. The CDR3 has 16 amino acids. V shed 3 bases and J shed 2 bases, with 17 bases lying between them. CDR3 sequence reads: CASSASPGRMQETQYF. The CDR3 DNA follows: TGTGCCAGCAGCGCGAGTCCGGGACGGATGCAAGAGACCCAGTACTTC.

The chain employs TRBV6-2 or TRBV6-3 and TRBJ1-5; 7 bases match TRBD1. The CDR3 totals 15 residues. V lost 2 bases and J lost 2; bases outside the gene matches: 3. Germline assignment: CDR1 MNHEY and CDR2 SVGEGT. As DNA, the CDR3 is TGTGCCAGCAGTTACCCCGACAGGGGCAATCAGCCCCAGCATTTT. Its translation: CASSYPDRGNQPQHF.

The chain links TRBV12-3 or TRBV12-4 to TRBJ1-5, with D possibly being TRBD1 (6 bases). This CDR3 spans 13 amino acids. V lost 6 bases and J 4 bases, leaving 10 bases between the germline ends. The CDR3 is CASRPTGNQPQHF. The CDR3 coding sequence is TGTGCCAGCAGACCGACAGGAAATCAGCCCCAGCATTTT.

CDR3 sequence reads: CASTWTGGTQYF. The CDR3 region has the DNA TGTGCCAGCACCTGGACCGGAGGGACCCAGTACTTC. The chain employs TRBV12-3 or TRBV12-4 and TRBJ2-5; maybe TRBD2 (5 bases). Deletions cut 7 bases from V and 7 bases from J, with 13 bases between. This CDR3 is built from 12 residues.

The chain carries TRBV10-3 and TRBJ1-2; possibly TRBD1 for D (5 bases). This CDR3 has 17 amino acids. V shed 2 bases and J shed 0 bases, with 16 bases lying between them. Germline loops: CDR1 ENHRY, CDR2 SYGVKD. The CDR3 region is CAISEGAGSSANYGYTF. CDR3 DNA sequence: TGTGCCATCAGTGAGGGGGCAGGTTCTTCAGCTAACTATGGCTACACCTTC.

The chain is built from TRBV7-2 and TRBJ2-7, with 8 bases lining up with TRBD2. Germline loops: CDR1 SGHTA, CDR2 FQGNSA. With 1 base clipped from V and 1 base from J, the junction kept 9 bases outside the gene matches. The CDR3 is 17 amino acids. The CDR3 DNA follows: TGTGCCAGCAGCTTAGGTGGGGCGGGAGGCACTTCCTACGAGCAGTACTTC. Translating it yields CASSLGGAGGTSYEQYF.

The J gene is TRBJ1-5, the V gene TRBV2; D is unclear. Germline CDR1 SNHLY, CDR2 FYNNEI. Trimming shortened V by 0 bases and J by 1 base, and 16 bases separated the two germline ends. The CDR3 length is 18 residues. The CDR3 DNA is TGTGCCAGCAGTGAAGCCGGATTTTTGGCGGTAAGCAATCAGCCCCAGCATTTT. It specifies CASSEAGFLAVSNQPQHF.

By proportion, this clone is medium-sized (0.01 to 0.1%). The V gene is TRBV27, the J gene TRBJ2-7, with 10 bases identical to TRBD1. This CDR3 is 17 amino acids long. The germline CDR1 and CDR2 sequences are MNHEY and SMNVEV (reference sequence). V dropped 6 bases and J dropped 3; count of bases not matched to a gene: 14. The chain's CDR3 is CASSQKGTGVRDYEQYF. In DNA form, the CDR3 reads TGTGCCAGCAGCCAAAAGGGGACAGGGGTTCGGGACTACGAGCAGTACTTC.

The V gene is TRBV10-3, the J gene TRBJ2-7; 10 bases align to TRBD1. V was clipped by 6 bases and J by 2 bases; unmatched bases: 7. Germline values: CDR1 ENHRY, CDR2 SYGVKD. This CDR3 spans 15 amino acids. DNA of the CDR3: TGTGCCATCAGGGGGGGACAGGGGACCACCTACGAGCAGTACTTC. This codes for CAIRGGQGTTYEQYF.

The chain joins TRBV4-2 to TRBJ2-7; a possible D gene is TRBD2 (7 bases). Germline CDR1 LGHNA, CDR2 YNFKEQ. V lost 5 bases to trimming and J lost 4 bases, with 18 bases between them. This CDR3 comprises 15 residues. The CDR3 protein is CASSTEGGPLYEQYF. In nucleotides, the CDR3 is TGTGCCAGCAGCACGGAGGGGGGGCCTTTGTACGAGCAGTACTTC.